Following are 10 T cell receptor beta chains from one sample sequenced in a study of blood T cell repertoires in COVID-19. TCRdb keeps only in-frame clones here, not all; method: immunoSEQ multiplex PCR. There are about 56,000 clones in the sample; under 90% occur only once, and over 10% lies in the top ten. Specimen: peripheral blood. The receptor set was obtained from an elderly woman with acute or convalescent COVID-19.

The chain employs TRBV12-3 or TRBV12-4 and TRBJ1-2; TRBD1 matches 8 bases. Trimming cost V 6 bases and J 3 bases; bases outside gene matches: 3. This CDR3 spans 13 amino acids. In DNA form, the CDR3 reads TGTGCCAGCAGGATGACAGGGGACTATGGCTACACCTTC. Translating gives CASRMTGDYGYTF.

This sequence joins TRBV19 and TRBJ2-7, with TRBD1 matching 11 bases. This CDR3 region has 15 residues. The J segment lost 3 bases and the V segment lost 5 bases, leaving 6 bases of the junction unmatched. The germline V gene encodes CDR1 LNHDA and CDR2 SQIVND (reference sequence). CDR3 sequence (DNA): TGTGCCAGTAGTGCCCGGACAGGGGGCTTCTACGAGCAGTACTTC. Translating it yields CASSARTGGFYEQYF.

The genes are TRBV10-2 and TRBJ2-7; 9 nucleotides match TRBD1. The germline CDR1 and CDR2 sequences are WSHSY and SAAADI. The CDR3 runs to 13 residues. V trimming: 10 bases; J trimming: 3 bases; junction bases outside the gene matches: 7. The CDR3 bases are TGCGCCACGGCCGGGACAGGGATCTACGAGCAGTACTTC. Encoded protein: CATAGTGIYEQYF.

The chain is built from TRBV5-1 and TRBJ1-4, with D possibly being TRBD1 (5 bases). Germline assignment: CDR1 SGHRS and CDR2 YFSETQ. V was trimmed by 2 bases and J by 6 bases, leaving 11 bases between them. CDR3 length: 14 residues. The CDR3 loop reads CASSFTGGDEKLFF. The CDR3 nucleotides are TGCGCCAGCAGCTTCACCGGGGGGGATGAAAAACTGTTTTTT.

The chain has TRBV6-1 and TRBJ1-3, with D unclear. Deletions cut 2 bases from V and 0 bases from J, with 11 bases between. Germline CDR1 and CDR2: MNHNS and SASEGT. The CDR3 is made up of 16 amino acids. The CDR3 nucleotides are TGTGCCAGCAGTGAATTGGGCCAATTCTCTGGAAACACCATATATTTT. Translation: CASSELGQFSGNTIYF.

The V gene is TRBV9, the J gene TRBJ1-5; possibly TRBD1 for D (5 bases). Per the germline V gene, CDR1 is SGDLS and CDR2 is YYNGEE. This CDR3 contains 15 residues. Deletions cut 4 bases from V and 7 bases from J, with 18 bases between. The CDR3 loop is CASSPQDTSEQPQHF. For the CDR3, the DNA is TGTGCCAGCAGCCCTCAGGACACCTCGGAGCAGCCCCAGCATTTT.

The genes are TRBV20-1 and TRBJ2-7; 8 bases line up with TRBD1. CDR1 and CDR2 (germline): DFQATT, SNEGSKA (reference sequence). Trimming removed 3 bases from V and 3 bases from J; junction bases left unmatched: 13. The CDR3 length is 16 residues. CDR3: CSASGLLGQGGYEQYF. The CDR3, as DNA: TGCAGTGCTAGTGGCCTGTTAGGACAGGGTGGCTACGAGCAGTACTTC.

The chain combines TRBV10-3 with TRBJ1-3, with TRBD1 identical over 11 bases. Losses at the gene ends were 3 bases for V and 8 bases for J; bases not matched to a gene: 6. The CDR3 sequence is 15 residues long. Germline V gene data show CDR1 as ENHRY and CDR2 as SYGVKD. The CDR3: CAISDHGQGADTIYF. The CDR3 DNA reads TGTGCCATCAGTGACCACGGACAGGGGGCTGACACCATATATTTT.

V is TRBV7-2 and J is TRBJ2-5; 9 bases line up with TRBD2. Germline CDR1 and CDR2: SGHTA and FQGNSA. V lost 1 base and J lost 13; bases outside the gene matches: 10. This CDR3 has 14 residues. For the CDR3, the DNA is TGTGCCAGCAGCTTAGAGCTCGCGGGGGGGCCCCTGTACTTC. The encoded protein is CASSLELAGGPLYF.

The chain has TRBV29-1 and TRBJ1-2, with TRBD1 matching 7 bases. V was clipped by 6 bases and J by 1 base; unmatched bases: 5. The V gene's germline CDR1 is SQVTM and CDR2 ANQGSEA. This CDR3 has 13 amino acids. Here the CDR3 DNA reads TGCAGCGTATTGACAGGGATTAACTATGGCTACACCTTC. Translating it yields CSVLTGINYGYTF.